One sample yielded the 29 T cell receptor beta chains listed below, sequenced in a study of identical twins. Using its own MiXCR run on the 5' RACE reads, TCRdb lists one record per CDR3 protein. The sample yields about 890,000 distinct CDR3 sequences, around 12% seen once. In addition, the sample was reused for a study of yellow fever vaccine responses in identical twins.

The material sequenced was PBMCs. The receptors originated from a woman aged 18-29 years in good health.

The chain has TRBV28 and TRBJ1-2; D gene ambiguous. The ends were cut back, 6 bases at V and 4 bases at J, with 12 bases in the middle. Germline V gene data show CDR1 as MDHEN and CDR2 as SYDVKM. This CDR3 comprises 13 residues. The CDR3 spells CASRSGSLYGYTF. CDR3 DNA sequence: TGTGCCAGCAGAAGTGGGAGCCTCTATGGCTACACCTTC.

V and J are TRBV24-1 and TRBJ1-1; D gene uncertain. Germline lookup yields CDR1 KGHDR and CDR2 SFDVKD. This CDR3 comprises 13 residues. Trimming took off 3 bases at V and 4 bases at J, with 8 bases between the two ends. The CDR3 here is CATSDPGRTEAFF. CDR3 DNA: TGTGCCACCAGTGATCCCGGCCGCACTGAAGCTTTCTTT.

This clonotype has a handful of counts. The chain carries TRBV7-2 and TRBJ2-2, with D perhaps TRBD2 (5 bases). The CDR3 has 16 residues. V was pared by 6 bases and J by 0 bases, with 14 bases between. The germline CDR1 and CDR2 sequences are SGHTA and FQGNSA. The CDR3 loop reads CASRSGVAANTGELFF. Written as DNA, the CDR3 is TGTGCCAGCAGGTCCGGGGTAGCCGCGAACACCGGGGAGCTGTTTTTT.

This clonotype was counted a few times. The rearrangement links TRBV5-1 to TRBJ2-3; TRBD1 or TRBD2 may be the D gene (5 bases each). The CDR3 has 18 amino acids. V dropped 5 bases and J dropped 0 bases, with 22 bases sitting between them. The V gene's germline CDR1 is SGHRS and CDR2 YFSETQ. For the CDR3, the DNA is TGCGCCAGCAGAATTGACAGCGGACTCCCCCCTAGCACAGATACGCAGTATTTT. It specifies CASRIDSGLPPSTDTQYF.

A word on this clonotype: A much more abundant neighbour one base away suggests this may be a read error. CDR3 amino acids: CASSPRDRDYEQYV. The CDR3 DNA reads TGTGCCAGCAGCCCCCGGGACAGAGACTACGAGCAGTACGTC. The gene calls are TRBV7-9 and TRBJ2-7; 7 bases align to TRBD1. V was pared by 5 bases and J by 3 bases, with 7 bases of the junction left unmatched. The CDR3 spans 14 residues. Germline CDR1 is SEHNR and CDR2 is FQNEAQ (reference sequence).

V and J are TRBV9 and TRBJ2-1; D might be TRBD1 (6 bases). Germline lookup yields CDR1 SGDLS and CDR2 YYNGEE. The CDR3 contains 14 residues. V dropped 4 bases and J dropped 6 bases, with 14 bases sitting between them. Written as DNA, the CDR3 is TGTGCCAGCAGCATAACCACACAGGGCAATGAGCAGTTCTTC. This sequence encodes CASSITTQGNEQFF.

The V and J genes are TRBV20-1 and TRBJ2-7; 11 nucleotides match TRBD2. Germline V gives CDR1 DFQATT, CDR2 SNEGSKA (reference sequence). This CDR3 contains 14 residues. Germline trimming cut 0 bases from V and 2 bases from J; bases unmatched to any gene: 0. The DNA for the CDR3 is TGCAGTGCTAGAGAACTAGCGGGGGCCTACGAGCAGTACTTC. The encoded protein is CSARELAGAYEQYF.

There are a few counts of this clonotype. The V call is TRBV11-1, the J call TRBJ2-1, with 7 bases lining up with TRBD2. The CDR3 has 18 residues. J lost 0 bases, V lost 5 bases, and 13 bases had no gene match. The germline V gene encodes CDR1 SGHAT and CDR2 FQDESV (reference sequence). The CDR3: CASSPRLPGTNSYNEQFF. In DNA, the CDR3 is TGTGCCAGCAGCCCAAGGCTCCCCGGGACTAACTCCTACAATGAGCAGTTCTTC.

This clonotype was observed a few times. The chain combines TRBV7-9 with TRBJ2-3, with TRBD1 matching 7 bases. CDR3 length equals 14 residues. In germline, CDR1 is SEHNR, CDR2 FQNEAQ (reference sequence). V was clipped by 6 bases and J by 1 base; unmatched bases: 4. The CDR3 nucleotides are TGTGCCAGCAGTCAGGGGGACGGCACAGATACGCAGTATTTT. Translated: CASSQGDGTDTQYF.

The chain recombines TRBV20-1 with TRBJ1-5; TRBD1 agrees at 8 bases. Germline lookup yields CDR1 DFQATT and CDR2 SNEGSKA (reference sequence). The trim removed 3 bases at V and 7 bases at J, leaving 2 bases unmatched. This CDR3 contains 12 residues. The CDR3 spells CSARGTGQPQHF. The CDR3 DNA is TGCAGTGCTAGGGGGACAGGACAGCCCCAGCATTTT.

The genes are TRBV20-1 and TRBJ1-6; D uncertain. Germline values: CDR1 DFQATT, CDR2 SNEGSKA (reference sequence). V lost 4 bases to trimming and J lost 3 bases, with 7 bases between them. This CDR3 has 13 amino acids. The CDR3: CSAISVYNSPLHF. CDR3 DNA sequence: TGCAGTGCTATCTCAGTCTATAATTCACCCCTCCACTTT.

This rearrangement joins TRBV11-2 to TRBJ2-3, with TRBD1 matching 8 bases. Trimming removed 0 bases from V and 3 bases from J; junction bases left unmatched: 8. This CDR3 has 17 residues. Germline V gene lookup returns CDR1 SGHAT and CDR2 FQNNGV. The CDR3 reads CASSLDLRTGRTDTQYF. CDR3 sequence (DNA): TGTGCCAGCAGCTTAGATCTTCGGACAGGGAGGACAGATACGCAGTATTTT.

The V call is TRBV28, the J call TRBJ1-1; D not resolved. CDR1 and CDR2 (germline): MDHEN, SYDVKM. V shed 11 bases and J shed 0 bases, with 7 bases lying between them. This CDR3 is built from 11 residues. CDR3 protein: CAVKLNTEAFF. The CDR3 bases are TGTGCCGTGAAGTTGAACACTGAAGCTTTCTTT.

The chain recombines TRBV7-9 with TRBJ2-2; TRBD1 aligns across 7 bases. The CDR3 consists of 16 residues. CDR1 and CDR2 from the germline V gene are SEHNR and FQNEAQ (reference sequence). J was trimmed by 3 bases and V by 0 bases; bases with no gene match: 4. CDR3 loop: CASSLAGQRYTGELFF. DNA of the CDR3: TGTGCCAGCAGCTTAGCGGGACAGCGATACACCGGGGAGCTGTTTTTT.

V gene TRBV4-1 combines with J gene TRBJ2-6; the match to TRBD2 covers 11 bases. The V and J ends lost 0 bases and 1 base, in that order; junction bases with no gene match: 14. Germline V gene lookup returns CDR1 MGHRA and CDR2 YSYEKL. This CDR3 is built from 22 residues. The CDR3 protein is CASSQDLLLGVAGGSGANVLTF. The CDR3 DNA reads TGCGCCAGCAGCCAAGATCTACTGTTAGGAGTAGCGGGAGGGTCTGGGGCCAACGTCCTGACTTTC.

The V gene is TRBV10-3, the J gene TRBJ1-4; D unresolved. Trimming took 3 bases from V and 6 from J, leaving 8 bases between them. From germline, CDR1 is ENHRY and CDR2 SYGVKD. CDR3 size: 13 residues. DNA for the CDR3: TGTGCCATCAGTGACAGTCGGGATGAAAAACTGTTTTTT. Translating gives CAISDSRDEKLFF.

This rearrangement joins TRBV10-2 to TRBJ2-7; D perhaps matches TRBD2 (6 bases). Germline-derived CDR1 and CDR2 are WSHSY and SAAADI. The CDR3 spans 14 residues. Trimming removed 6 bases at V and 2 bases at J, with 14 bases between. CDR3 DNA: TGCGCCAGCAGCCGGGGGAGAGAGACCTACGAGCAGTACTTC. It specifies CASSRGRETYEQYF.

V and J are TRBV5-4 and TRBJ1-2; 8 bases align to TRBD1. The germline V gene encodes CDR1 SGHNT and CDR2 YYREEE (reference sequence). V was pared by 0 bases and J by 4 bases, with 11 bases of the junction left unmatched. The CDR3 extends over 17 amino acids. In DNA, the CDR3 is TGTGCCAGCAGCTTGGCCGGGACAGGTAGATCTTCCTATGGCTACACCTTC. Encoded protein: CASSLAGTGRSSYGYTF.

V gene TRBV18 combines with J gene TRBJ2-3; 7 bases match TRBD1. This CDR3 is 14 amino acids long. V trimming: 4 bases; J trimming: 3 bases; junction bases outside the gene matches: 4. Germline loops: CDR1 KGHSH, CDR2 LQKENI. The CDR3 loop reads CASSREQGTDTQYF. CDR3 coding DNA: TGTGCCAGCTCACGCGAACAGGGGACAGATACGCAGTATTTT.

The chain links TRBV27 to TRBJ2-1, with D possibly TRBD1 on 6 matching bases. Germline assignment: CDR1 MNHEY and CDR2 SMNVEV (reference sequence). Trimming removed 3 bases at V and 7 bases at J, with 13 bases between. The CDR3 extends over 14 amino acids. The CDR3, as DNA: TGTGCCAGCAGTTTTGGCACCAGGGGTAATGAGCAGTTCTTC. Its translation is CASSFGTRGNEQFF.

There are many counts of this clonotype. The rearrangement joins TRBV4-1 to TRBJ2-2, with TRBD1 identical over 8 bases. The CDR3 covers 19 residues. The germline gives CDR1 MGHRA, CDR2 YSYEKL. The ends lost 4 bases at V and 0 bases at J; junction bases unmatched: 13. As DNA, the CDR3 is TGCGCCAGCAGCCGCAATATCTTCCGGGACAGGCCGAACACCGGGGAGCTGTTTTTT. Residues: CASSRNIFRDRPNTGELFF.

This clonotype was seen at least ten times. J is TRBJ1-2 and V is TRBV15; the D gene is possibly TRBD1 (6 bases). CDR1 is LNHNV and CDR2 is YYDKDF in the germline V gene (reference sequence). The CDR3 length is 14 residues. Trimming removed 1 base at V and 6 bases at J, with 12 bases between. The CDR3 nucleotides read TGTGCCACCAGCAGAGGCTCAGGGGATCATGGCTACACCTTC. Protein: CATSRGSGDHGYTF. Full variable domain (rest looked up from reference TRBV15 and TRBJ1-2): DAMVIQNPRYQVTQFGKPVTLSCSQTLNHNVMYWYQQKSSQAPKLLFHYYDKDFNNEADTPDNFQSRRPNTSFCFLDIRSPGLGDTAMYLCATSRGSGDHGYTFGSGTRLTVV.

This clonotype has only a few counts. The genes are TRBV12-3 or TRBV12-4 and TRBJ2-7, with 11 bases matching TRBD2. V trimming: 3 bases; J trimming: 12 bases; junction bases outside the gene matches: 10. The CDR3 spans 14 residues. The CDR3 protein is CASSLGTSGIELYF. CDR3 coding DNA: TGTGCCAGCAGTTTGGGGACTAGCGGCATTGAGTTGTACTTC.

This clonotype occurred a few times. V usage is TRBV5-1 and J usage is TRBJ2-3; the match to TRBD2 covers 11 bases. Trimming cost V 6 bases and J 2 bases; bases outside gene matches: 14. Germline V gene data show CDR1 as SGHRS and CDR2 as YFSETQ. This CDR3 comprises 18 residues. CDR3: CASISGGALPRATDTQYF. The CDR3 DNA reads TGCGCCAGCATTAGCGGGGGGGCCCTTCCCCGAGCCACAGATACGCAGTATTTT.

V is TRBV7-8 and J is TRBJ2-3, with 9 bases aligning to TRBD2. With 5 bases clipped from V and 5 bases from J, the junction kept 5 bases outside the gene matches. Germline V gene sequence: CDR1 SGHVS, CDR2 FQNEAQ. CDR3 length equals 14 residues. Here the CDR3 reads CASSRGGAVDTQYF. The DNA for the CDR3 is TGTGCCAGCAGCCGCGGGGGGGCGGTAGATACGCAGTATTTT.

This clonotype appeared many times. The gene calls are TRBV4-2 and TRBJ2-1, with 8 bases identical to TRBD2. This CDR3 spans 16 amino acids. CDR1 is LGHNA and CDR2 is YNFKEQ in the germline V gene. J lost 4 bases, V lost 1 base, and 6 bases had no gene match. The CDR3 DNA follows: TGTGCCAGCAGCCAAGGTCCGGGGGGGTTGTACAATGAGCAGTTCTTC. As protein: CASSQGPGGLYNEQFF.

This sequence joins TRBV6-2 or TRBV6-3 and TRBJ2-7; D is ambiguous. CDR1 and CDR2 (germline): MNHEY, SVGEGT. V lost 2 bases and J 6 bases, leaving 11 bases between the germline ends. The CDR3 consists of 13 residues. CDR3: CASSYVAAVEQYV. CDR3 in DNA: TGTGCCAGCAGTTACGTGGCCGCTGTCGAGCAGTACGTC.

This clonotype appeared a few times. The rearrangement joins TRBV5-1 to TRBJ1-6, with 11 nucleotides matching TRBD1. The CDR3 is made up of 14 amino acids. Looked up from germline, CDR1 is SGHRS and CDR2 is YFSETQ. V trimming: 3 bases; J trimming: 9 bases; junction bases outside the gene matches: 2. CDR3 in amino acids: CASSSGQGVSPLHF. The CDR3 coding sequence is TGCGCCAGCAGCTCGGGACAGGGGGTTTCACCCCTCCACTTT.

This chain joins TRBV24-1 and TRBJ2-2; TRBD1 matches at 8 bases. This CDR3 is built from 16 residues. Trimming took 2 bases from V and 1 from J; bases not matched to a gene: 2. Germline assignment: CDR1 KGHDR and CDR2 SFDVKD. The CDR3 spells CATSDSDRGNTGELFF. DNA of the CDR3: TGTGCCACCAGTGATTCAGACAGGGGGAACACCGGGGAGCTGTTTTTT.